The present T cell receptor beta chain was sequenced within a study of blood T cell repertoires in COVID-19. The authors' processing: Counts of nucleated cells, estimated from reference gene primer amplification, were obtained. The table came from immunoSEQ multiplex PCR; TCRdb's copy has only in-frame clones and leaves some out. That table supplies the V and J calls and clone size; D and trimming were determined from the DNA. The table lists 150,000 to 200,000 clones, approximately 80% of them singletons. After removal of 5 bases from V and 1 base from J, the junction contained 5 bases not matched to a gene. The CDR3 runs to 15 residues. Germline lookup yields CDR1 SGHTA and CDR2 FQGNSA.

The chain is built from TRBV7-2 and TRBJ1-5; 7 bases align to TRBD1. Material: peripheral blood. This sequence was found in a woman in her 70s with COVID-19, enrolled during active disease. The CDR3 spells CASSRSQGSNQPQHF. The CDR3 coding sequence is TGTGCCAGCAGCCGTTCACAGGGGAGCAATCAGCCCCAGCATTTT.